The TCR beta chain under discussion was sequenced for a study of blood T cell repertoires in COVID-19. The overall study: Sites in the United States, Italy and Spain provided acute and convalescent COVID-19 samples. In each case, the material was cDNA or gDNA derived from T cells, B-cell-depleted T cells, or PBMCs.

Seattle cases were enrolled at active infection and followed longitudinally. In the source study's methods: For nucleated cells, counts were estimated from reference gene primer amplification. Sequencing used immunoSEQ multiplex PCR; TCRdb keeps in-frame clones, though not all of them. D and trimming were read from the DNA, whereas the V and J calls and clone size are those reported in that table. The sample includes fewer than 300,000 clones, about 85% of them seen just once. The CDR3 runs to 18 residues. Germline V CDR1 and CDR2: SGHNT, YENEEA. J gave up 4 bases and V 5 bases, and 10 bases lay outside the gene matches.

The specimen sequenced was peripheral blood. The chain combines TRBV11-3 with TRBJ2-1; 14 bases are a match to TRBD2. This TCR derives from a human donor with COVID-19, enrolled during active disease. The donor label of this sample is uncertain. CDR3 residues: CASSTGTSGSGIYNEQFF. The CDR3, as DNA: TGTGCCAGCAGCACCGGGACTAGCGGGAGCGGGATTTACAATGAGCAGTTCTTC. Using reference TRBV11-3 and TRBJ2-1 for the parts outside the CDR3, the full variable domain is EAGVVQSPRYKIIEKKQPVAFWCNPISGHNTLYWYLQNLGQGPELLIRYENEEAVDDSQLPKDRFSAERLKGVDSTLKIQPAELGDSAVYLCASSTGTSGSGIYNEQFFGPGTRLTVL.